Listed here are 25 T cell receptor beta chains from one sample, sequenced in a study of T-cell memory formation after mild COVID-19. One entry per CDR3 protein, called by TCRdb with MiXCR from the 5' RACE reads. The sample has around 250,000 distinct CDR3 sequences; 15% are singletons. Sequencing input: PBMCs or a T cell subset sorted from them (not recorded which). The receptors derive from an adult woman who had mild COVID-19 (a few samples of this study predate the infection). Cell type and time point are not known.

This rearrangement joins TRBV29-1 to TRBJ2-5; 12 positions agree with TRBD2. In germline, CDR1 is SQVTM, CDR2 ANQGSEA. The V segment lost 4 bases and the J segment 5 bases; nucleotides outside the gene matches: 2. The CDR3 consists of 13 residues. CDR3 protein: CSVGLAGDETQYF. CDR3 in DNA: TGCAGCGTTGGACTAGCGGGAGACGAGACCCAGTACTTC.

This clonotype was recorded a few times. The chain links TRBV4-3 to TRBJ2-5; the match to TRBD1 covers 11 bases. V dropped 1 base and J dropped 7; count of bases not matched to a gene: 8. Germline V CDR1 and CDR2: LGHNA, YSLEER. The CDR3 length is 16 residues. CDR3 DNA: TGCGCCAGCAGCCAAGCCGGGACAGGGGGTTCGACGACCCAGTACTTC. This codes for CASSQAGTGGSTTQYF.

V and J are TRBV4-1 and TRBJ2-7; D not certain. The CDR3 spans 13 residues. The germline gives CDR1 MGHRA, CDR2 YSYEKL. V was pared by 2 bases and J by 5 bases, with 10 bases between. The CDR3 DNA is TGCGCCAGCAGCCAACTAGGGATCCACGAGCAGTACTTC. It encodes CASSQLGIHEQYF.

This clonotype appeared a few times. This chain uses TRBV2 with TRBJ2-2; 9 bases are a match to TRBD1. This CDR3 is 14 amino acids long. Germline CDR1 and CDR2: SNHLY and FYNNEI. V shed 8 bases and J 8 bases; nucleotides not matched to a gene: 9. The CDR3 region has the DNA TGTGCCAGCGGAGGACAGGGGTTGGGGGGGGAGCTGTTTTTT. Translation gives CASGGQGLGGELFF. Filled out from reference TRBV2 and TRBJ2-2, the complete variable domain reads EPEVTQTPSHQVTQMGQEVILRCVPISNHLYFYWYRQILGQKVEFLVSFYNNEISEKSEIFDDQFSVERPDGSNFTLKIRSTKLEDSAMYFCASGGQGLGGELFFGEGSRLTVL.

This clonotype was detected only a few times. The rearrangement links TRBV2 to TRBJ2-7; 9 bases map to TRBD1. Germline V CDR1 and CDR2: SNHLY, FYNNEI. Unmatched junction bases numbered 6, after V lost 6 bases and J lost 0 bases. This CDR3 is built from 15 residues. The CDR3 DNA sequence: TGTGCCAGCAGCGCAGACAGGGGGGCCTCCTACGAGCAGTACTTC. It specifies CASSADRGASYEQYF.

The gene calls are TRBV12-3 or TRBV12-4 and TRBJ2-1, with 10 bases lining up with TRBD2. V trimming: 6 bases; J trimming: 7 bases; junction bases outside the gene matches: 6. The CDR3 is made up of 14 amino acids. As DNA, the CDR3 is TGTGCCAGCAGCTCACCTAGCGGGAGTAATGAGCAGTTCTTC. This translates into CASSSPSGSNEQFF.

This clonotype was detected ten times or more. The chain is built from TRBV7-6 and TRBJ2-5; 7 positions agree with TRBD1. This CDR3 has 13 residues. V shed 8 bases and J 2 bases; nucleotides not matched to a gene: 5. Per germline, CDR1 SGHVS and CDR2 FNYEAQ. CDR3 DNA: TGTGCCAGCGGAAGGGGGCATCAAGAGACCCAGTACTTC. Its protein is CASGRGHQETQYF.

This clonotype was found a few times. The genes are TRBV29-1 and TRBJ1-1; 7 bases map to TRBD1. Germline V gene lookup returns CDR1 SQVTM and CDR2 ANQGSEA. With V trimmed by 5 bases and J by 8 bases, 5 bases remained unmatched. This CDR3 region has 11 residues. Here the CDR3 reads CSVRTGPEAFF. The CDR3 bases are TGCAGCGTTCGGACAGGCCCCGAAGCTTTCTTT. Drawing the rest from reference TRBV29-1 and TRBJ1-1, the complete variable domain is SAVISQKPSRDICQRGTSLTIQCQVDSQVTMMFWYRQQPGQSLTLIATANQGSEATYESGFVIDKFPISRPNLTFSTLTVSNMSPEDSSIYLCSVRTGPEAFFGQGTRLTVV.

The rearrangement links TRBV6-2 or TRBV6-3 to TRBJ1-5; no reliable D call. The germline V and J ends were trimmed by 6 bases and 3 bases, with 12 bases remaining between them. Germline CDR1 is MNHEY and CDR2 is SVGEGT. This CDR3 is built from 14 residues. CDR3 sequence (DNA): TGTGCCAGCAGACCCCGGGCCAACAATCAGCCCCAGCATTTT. Amino acids: CASRPRANNQPQHF.

This clonotype was counted between two and nine times. This chain joins TRBV20-1 and TRBJ1-1; maybe TRBD1 (6 bases). This CDR3 is built from 13 residues. CDR1 is DFQATT, CDR2 SNEGSKA, per germline (reference sequence). V lost 5 bases to trimming and J lost 11 bases, with 21 bases between them. CDR3 sequence: CSAPPTGVLKAFF. Here the CDR3 DNA reads TGCAGTGCTCCGCCGACAGGCGTCTTAAAGGCTTTCTTT.

The chain couples TRBV3-1 to TRBJ1-1; no definite D call. V lost 0 bases and J 1 base, leaving 9 bases between the germline ends. Germline V lookup: CDR1 LGHDT, CDR2 YNNKEL (reference sequence). This CDR3 region has 15 residues. The CDR3 DNA is TGTGCCAGCAGCCAAGATTGGACGGGGAACACTGAAGCTTTCTTT. Translated: CASSQDWTGNTEAFF.

This clonotype was seen ten or more times. The rearrangement uses TRBV12-3 or TRBV12-4 and TRBJ2-7; the D gene is possibly TRBD2 (5 bases). The CDR3 extends over 15 amino acids. V was shortened by 0 bases and J by 5 bases, with 14 bases between the two germline ends. The CDR3 sequence is CASSLAGVGNNEQYF. Here the CDR3 DNA reads TGTGCCAGCAGTTTAGCGGGAGTAGGTAATAACGAGCAGTACTTC.

The chain uses TRBV10-1 and TRBJ2-7; 7 nucleotides agree with TRBD1. CDR1 WNHNN and CDR2 SYGVQD come from the germline V gene (reference sequence). The CDR3 runs 18 residues. With V trimmed by 3 bases and J by 1 base, 15 bases remained unmatched. The CDR3 DNA follows: TGCGCCAGCAGTGATATCCTGTCGCCGGACAGGTTATCCTACGAGCAGTACTTC. This translates into CASSDILSPDRLSYEQYF.

This sequence joins TRBV7-9 and TRBJ2-2, with 7 bases fitting TRBD1. The CDR3 runs 16 residues. Germline V CDR1 and CDR2: SEHNR, FQNEAQ (reference sequence). The ends lost 3 bases at V and 6 bases at J; junction bases unmatched: 10. The CDR3 DNA is TGTGCCAGCAGCTTGACGACAGGGATTTTGGCCGGGGAGCTGTTTTTT. Translated: CASSLTTGILAGELFF.

This clonotype was recorded a few times. The chain employs TRBV20-1 and TRBJ2-3; TRBD2 might be the D (5 bases). Trimming shortened V by 2 bases and J by 3 bases, and 15 bases separated the two germline ends. CDR1 DFQATT and CDR2 SNEGSKA come from the germline V gene (reference sequence). The CDR3 is 15 amino acids. CDR3 loop: CSARRGYRVTDTQYF. Here the CDR3 DNA reads TGCAGTGCTAGACGCGGGTACCGGGTGACAGATACGCAGTATTTT.

The chain has TRBV7-9 and TRBJ1-2, with TRBD1 matching 8 bases. This CDR3 region has 13 residues. The germline V gene has CDR1 SEHNR and CDR2 FQNEAQ (reference sequence). V gave up 8 bases and J gave up 3 bases; unmatched junction bases: 5. DNA of the CDR3: TGTGCCAGCCCACCGACAGGGGACTATGGCTACACCTTC. This codes for CASPPTGDYGYTF.

This sequence joins TRBV2 and TRBJ2-7, with 10 bases matching TRBD1. Losses at the gene ends were 3 bases for V and 2 bases for J; bases not matched to a gene: 4. The length of the CDR3 is 15 residues. Germline loops: CDR1 SNHLY, CDR2 FYNNEI. The CDR3 DNA follows: TGTGCCAGCAGTGAGGGAGGGACAGGGGCCTACGAGCAGTACTTC. This gives the protein CASSEGGTGAYEQYF.

This clonotype was seen a handful of times. The V gene is TRBV29-1, the J gene TRBJ1-5; D unresolved. The V gene's germline CDR1 is SQVTM and CDR2 ANQGSEA. The CDR3 is 11 amino acids. V lost 7 bases to trimming and J lost 0 bases, with 4 bases between them. CDR3 loop: CSEDSNQPQHF. Here the CDR3 DNA reads TGCAGCGAGGATAGCAATCAGCCCCAGCATTTT.

This clonotype came up once. The V and J genes are TRBV10-3 and TRBJ2-7; 8 bases fit TRBD1. Trimming at V came to 0 bases and at J to 5 bases, leaving 15 bases not matched to a gene. The CDR3 loop spans 18 amino acids. Germline CDR1 reads ENHRY; CDR2 reads SYGVKD. This CDR3 reads CAISESRTGRTFSDEQYF. The CDR3, as DNA: TGTGCCATCAGTGAGTCTCGGACAGGGAGGACCTTTTCCGACGAGCAGTACTTC.

This clonotype was detected only a few times. This chain uses TRBV3-1 with TRBJ2-7; D is uncertain. This CDR3 contains 12 residues. Germline V gene data show CDR1 as LGHDT and CDR2 as YNNKEL (reference sequence). Trimming cost V 4 bases and J 3 bases, with 7 bases left between them. The DNA for the CDR3 is TGTGCCAGCAGCCTAACGATCTACGAGCAGTACTTC. Its translation: CASSLTIYEQYF.

This clonotype came up a few times. CDR3 protein: CASSTQLVVGETQYF. The CDR3 region has the DNA TGTGCCAGCAGCACCCAACTAGTCGTGGGGGAGACCCAGTACTTC. V usage is TRBV7-7 and J usage is TRBJ2-5; a weak D match, TRBD2 (5 bases). With 5 bases removed from V and 5 bases from J, the gap between germline ends came to 18 bases. The CDR3 consists of 15 residues. The germline gives CDR1 SSHAT, CDR2 FNYEAQ (reference sequence).

The rearrangement uses TRBV5-5 and TRBJ2-3; no firm D call. This CDR3 has 12 residues. V was pared by 0 bases and J by 9 bases, with 8 bases between. Germline CDR1 is SGHKS and CDR2 is YYEKEE (reference sequence). CDR3 DNA sequence: TGTGCCAGCAGCTTGGGCTTAGGGACGCAGTATTTT. Protein product: CASSLGLGTQYF.

The genes are TRBV10-3 and TRBJ2-1; 13 bases are shared with TRBD2. This CDR3 is built from 15 residues. Trimming took 5 bases from V and 4 from J; bases not matched to a gene: 2. Germline V lookup: CDR1 ENHRY, CDR2 SYGVKD. DNA of the CDR3: TGTGCCATCAGTTGGACTAGCGGGAGTTACAATGAGCAGTTCTTC. Protein sequence: CAISWTSGSYNEQFF.

This chain connects TRBV7-9 to TRBJ2-3; TRBD2 is a possible D gene (5 bases). CDR3 length: 12 amino acids. CDR1 is SEHNR and CDR2 is FQNEAQ in the germline V gene (reference sequence). V was trimmed by 6 bases and J by 8 bases, leaving 12 bases between them. The CDR3 DNA is TGTGCCAGCAGTCCGGAGGCAGGTACGCAGTATTTT. The encoded protein is CASSPEAGTQYF.

This sequence joins TRBV5-4 and TRBJ1-2; 10 bases are a match to TRBD1. The germline CDR1 and CDR2 sequences are SGHNT and YYREEE (reference sequence). Trimming cost V 4 bases and J 6 bases; bases outside gene matches: 6. The CDR3 extends over 14 amino acids. CDR3 in DNA: TGTGCCAGCAGCCGCGGACAGGGGGAACATGGCTACACCTTC. Translating it yields CASSRGQGEHGYTF.